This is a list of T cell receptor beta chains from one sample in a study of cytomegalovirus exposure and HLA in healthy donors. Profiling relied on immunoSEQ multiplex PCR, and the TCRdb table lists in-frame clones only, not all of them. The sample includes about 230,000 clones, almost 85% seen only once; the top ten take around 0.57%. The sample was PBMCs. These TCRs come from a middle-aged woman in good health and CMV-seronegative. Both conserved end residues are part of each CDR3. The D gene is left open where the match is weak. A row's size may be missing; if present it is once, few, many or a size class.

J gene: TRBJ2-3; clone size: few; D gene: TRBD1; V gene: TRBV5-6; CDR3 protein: CASSPKQGAGTDTQYF; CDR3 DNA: TGTGCCAGCAGCCCTAAACAGGGGGCGGGCACAGATACGCAGTATTTT
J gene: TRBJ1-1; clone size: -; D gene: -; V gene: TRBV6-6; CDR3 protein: CATGHINTEAFF; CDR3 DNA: TGTGCCACCGGACACATAAACACTGAAGCTTTCTTT
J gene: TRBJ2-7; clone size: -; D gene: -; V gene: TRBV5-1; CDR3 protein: CASTLEGRTDLGQYF; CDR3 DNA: TGCGCCAGCACTTTGGAGGGCAGGACCGACCTAGGGCAGTACTTC
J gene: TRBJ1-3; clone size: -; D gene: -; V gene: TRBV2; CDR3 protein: CASSQQGPPGNTIYF; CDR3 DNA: TGTGCCAGCAGCCAACAGGGTCCCCCAGGAAACACCATATATTTT
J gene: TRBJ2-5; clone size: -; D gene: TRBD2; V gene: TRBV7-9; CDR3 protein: CASSLAGGQETQYF; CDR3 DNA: TGTGCCAGCAGCTTAGCGGGGGGGCAAGAGACCCAGTACTTC
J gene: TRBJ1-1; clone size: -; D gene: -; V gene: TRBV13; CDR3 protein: CASSLGWGENTEAFF; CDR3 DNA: TGTGCCAGCAGCTTAGGATGGGGGGAGAACACTGAAGCTTTCTTT
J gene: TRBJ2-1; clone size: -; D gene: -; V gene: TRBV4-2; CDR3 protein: CASSQELIKHNEQFF; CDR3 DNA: TGTGCCAGCAGCCAAGAACTGATTAAACACAATGAGCAGTTCTTC
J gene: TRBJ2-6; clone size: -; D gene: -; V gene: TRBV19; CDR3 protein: CASSTGNSGANVLTF; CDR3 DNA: TGTGCCAGTAGTACGGGTAACTCTGGGGCCAACGTCCTGACTTTC
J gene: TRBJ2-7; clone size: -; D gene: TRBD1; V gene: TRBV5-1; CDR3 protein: CASRRSTGVGYEQYF; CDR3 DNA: TGCGCCAGCAGGCGTTCTACAGGGGTGGGCTACGAGCAGTACTTC
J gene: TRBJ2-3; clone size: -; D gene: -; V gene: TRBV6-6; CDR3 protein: CASTSYGDTQYF; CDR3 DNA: TGTGCCAGCACCAGTTATGGTGATACGCAGTATTTT
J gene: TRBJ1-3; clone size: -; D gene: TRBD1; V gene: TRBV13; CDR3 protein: CASSHAGTGHAIYF; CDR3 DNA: TGTGCCAGCAGCCACGCCGGGACAGGACACGCCATATATTTT
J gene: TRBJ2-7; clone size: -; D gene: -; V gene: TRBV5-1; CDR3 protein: CASSSQTGYEQYF; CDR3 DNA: TGCGCCAGCAGCTCCCAGACAGGCTACGAGCAGTACTTC
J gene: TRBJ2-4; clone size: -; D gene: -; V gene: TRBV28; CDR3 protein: CASSSPGERADAKNIQYF; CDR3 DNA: TGTGCCAGCAGTTCCCCAGGGGAAAGAGCTGATGCCAAAAACATTCAGTACTTC
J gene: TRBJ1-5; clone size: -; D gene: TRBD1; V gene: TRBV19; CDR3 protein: CASSRGGTGPSNQPQHF; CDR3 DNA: TGTGCCAGTAGTAGGGGAGGGACAGGACCGTCGAATCAGCCCCAGCATTTT
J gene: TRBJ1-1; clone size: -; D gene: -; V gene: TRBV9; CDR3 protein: CASSARGGDSEAFF; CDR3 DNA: TGTGCCAGCAGCGCGAGGGGGGGGGACTCTGAAGCTTTCTTT
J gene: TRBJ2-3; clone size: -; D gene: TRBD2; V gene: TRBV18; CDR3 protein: CASSPLAGGTDTQYF; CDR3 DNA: TGTGCCAGCTCACCACTAGCGGGGGGCACAGATACGCAGTATTTT
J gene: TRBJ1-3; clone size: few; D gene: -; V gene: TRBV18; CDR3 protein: CASSPTTDSGNTIYF; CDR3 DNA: TGTGCCAGCTCACCAACGACAGACTCTGGAAACACCATATATTTT
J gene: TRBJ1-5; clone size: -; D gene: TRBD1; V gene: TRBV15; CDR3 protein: CATSRVDRDQPQHF; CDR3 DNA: TGTGCCACCAGCAGAGTGGACAGGGATCAGCCCCAGCATTTT
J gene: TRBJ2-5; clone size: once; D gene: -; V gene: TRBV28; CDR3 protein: CASSPGVSGGVETQYF; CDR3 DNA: TGTGCCAGCAGTCCCGGCGTTTCGGGGGGCGTCGAGACCCAGTACTTC
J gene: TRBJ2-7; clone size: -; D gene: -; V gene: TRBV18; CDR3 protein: CASSGDPVRGYEQYF; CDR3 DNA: TGTGCCAGCTCAGGAGATCCGGTCCGAGGGTACGAGCAGTACTTC